The 21 T cell receptor beta chains below all came from one sample that was sequenced in a study of human T cells and chemical hapten exposure. The time point is: patch test 1, 2 weeks after DPC sensitization. Described treatment: therapeutic diphenylcyclopropenone sensitization with weekly scalp DPC. TCRdb re-analysed the RACE reads in MiXCR, keeping a single row per CDR3 protein. The data hold 150,000 to 200,000 distinct CDR3 sequences, with about 14% observed a single time. The material was whole blood, obtained in connection with sensitization to the hapten diphenylcyclopropenone (DPC). The receptors derive from a woman aged 25-40 years with alopecia areata. Some clones in this sample may be carry-over from other donors' samples.

The V and J genes are TRBV28 and TRBJ2-2; a possible D gene is TRBD2 (5 bases). CDR1 and CDR2 (germline): MDHEN, SYDVKM. V was shortened by 3 bases and J by 3 bases, with 11 bases between the two germline ends. The CDR3 consists of 15 residues. The CDR3 reads CASSFSGKYTGELFF. The CDR3 nucleotides are TGTGCCAGCAGTTTTTCCGGGAAATACACCGGGGAGCTGTTTTTT. Using reference TRBV28 and TRBJ2-2 for the parts outside the CDR3, the full variable domain is DVKVTQSSRYLVKRTGEKVFLECVQDMDHENMFWYRQDPGLGLRLIYFSYDVKMKEKGDIPEGYSVSREKKERFSLILESASTNQTSMYLCASSFSGKYTGELFFGEGSRLTVL.

Only a few counts were recorded for this clonotype. The chain has TRBV7-6 and TRBJ2-2; D uncertain. Trimming removed 1 base at V and 6 bases at J, with 9 bases between. Germline-derived CDR1 and CDR2 are SGHVS and FNYEAQ. This CDR3 comprises 14 residues. CDR3 sequence reads: CASSLDLESGELFF. The DNA for the CDR3 is TGTGCCAGCAGCTTAGACTTAGAGTCCGGGGAGCTGTTTTTT. Variable domain in full (rest from reference TRBV7-6 and TRBJ2-2): GAGVSQSPRYKVTKRGQDVALRCDPISGHVSLYWYRQALGQGPEFLTYFNYEAQQDKSGLPNDRFSAERPEGSISTLTIQRTEQRDSAMYRCASSLDLESGELFFGEGSRLTVL.

This clonotype was seen more than once but under ten times. The V gene is TRBV20-1, the J gene TRBJ1-3, with D possibly being TRBD1 (5 bases). Between the trimmed V and J ends, which lost 6 bases and 0 bases, there was a span of 12 bases. The length of the CDR3 is 14 residues. Germline-derived CDR1 and CDR2 are DFQATT and SNEGSKA (reference sequence). The CDR3 DNA is TGCAGTGCCAAGGGACGGTTCTCTGGAAACACCATATATTTT. Its translation: CSAKGRFSGNTIYF.

This clonotype appeared a few times. The chain recombines TRBV6-1 with TRBJ1-2, with 10 positions matching TRBD1. V lost 6 bases and J lost 6; bases outside the gene matches: 4. The germline gives CDR1 MNHNS, CDR2 SASEGT. CDR3 length: 13 amino acids. CDR3 loop: CASSGDRGNGYTF. The CDR3 nucleotides are TGTGCCAGCAGCGGGGACAGGGGAAATGGCTACACCTTC.

The chain is built from TRBV10-3 and TRBJ2-2; 9 nucleotides align to TRBD1. Germline values: CDR1 ENHRY, CDR2 SYGVKD. Trimming cost V 7 bases and J 6 bases; bases outside gene matches: 6. This CDR3 region has 14 residues. In DNA form, the CDR3 reads TGTGCCATCACCCTCGACAGGGGGGCCGGGGAGCTGTTTTTT. It yields the protein CAITLDRGAGELFF.

V and J are TRBV19 and TRBJ2-4; 9 nucleotides align to TRBD1. The V gene end was trimmed by 1 base and the J gene end by 3 bases; junction bases not matched to a gene: 10. In germline, CDR1 is LNHDA, CDR2 SQIVND (reference sequence). The CDR3 length is 18 residues. CDR3 amino acids: CASSIAPRDRVVKNIQYF. The CDR3 coding sequence is TGTGCCAGTAGTATAGCGCCGAGGGACAGGGTGGTCAAAAACATTCAGTACTTC.

This clonotype was seen only a few times. The genes are TRBV7-3 and TRBJ1-2; D not resolved. Germline V lookup: CDR1 SGHTA, CDR2 FQGTGA. This CDR3 is 16 amino acids long. Between the trimmed V and J ends, which lost 2 bases and 0 bases, there was a span of 13 bases. The CDR3 here is CASSLDPALANYGYTF. In DNA, the CDR3 is TGTGCCAGCAGCTTAGATCCAGCTTTAGCTAACTATGGCTACACCTTC. Supplemented by reference TRBV7-3 and TRBJ1-2, the full variable domain reads GAGVSQTPSNKVTEKGKYVELRCDPISGHTALYWYRQSLGQGPEFLIYFQGTGAADDSGLPNDRFFAVRPEGSVSTLKIQRTERGDSAVYLCASSLDPALANYGYTFGSGTRLTVV.

The CDR3 DNA reads TGCGCCAGCAGCTCCCTGGGTGGGGCAGGGGGCACTGAAGCTTTCTTT. Amino acid sequence: CASSSLGGAGGTEAFF. The V gene is TRBV5-1, the J gene TRBJ1-1, with 7 positions matching TRBD1. CDR3 size: 16 residues. With 3 bases clipped from V and 4 bases from J, the junction kept 12 bases outside the gene matches. CDR1 SGHRS and CDR2 YFSETQ come from the germline V gene.

The V call is TRBV12-3 or TRBV12-4, the J call TRBJ1-6; D unclear. The CDR3 is made up of 13 amino acids. V lost 4 bases and J lost 7, with 8 bases in between. The DNA for the CDR3 is TGTGCCAGCAGTTCCTCGTGGAATTCACCCCTCCACTTT. Residues: CASSSSWNSPLHF.

V gene TRBV28 combines with J gene TRBJ1-2; possibly TRBD1 for D (6 bases). The CDR3 length is 14 residues. V was cut by 3 bases and J by 4 bases, with 12 bases left in between. Germline assignment: CDR1 MDHEN and CDR2 SYDVKM. The DNA of the CDR3 is TGTGCCAGCAGTTTTCAGGGGCGGGGCTATGGCTACACCTTC. Protein: CASSFQGRGYGYTF.

This clonotype was detected ten times or more. This chain connects TRBV6-2 or TRBV6-3 to TRBJ2-6; maybe TRBD2 (5 bases). The CDR3 has 15 residues. Germline-derived CDR1 and CDR2 are MNHEY and SVGEGT. Trimming left V 6 bases short and J 1 base short, with 10 bases between. The chain's CDR3 is CASRTRRSGANVLTF. Here the CDR3 DNA reads TGTGCCAGCAGAACCCGGAGGTCTGGGGCCAACGTCCTGACTTTC.

CDR3 sequence reads: CASSSGTGGSDTQYF. In DNA form, the CDR3 reads TGCGCCAGCAGCTCCGGGACAGGGGGCTCAGATACGCAGTATTTT. The chain carries TRBV5-1 and TRBJ2-3, with 12 bases aligning to TRBD1. The CDR3 is made up of 15 amino acids. The V gene's germline CDR1 is SGHRS and CDR2 YFSETQ. With 3 bases clipped from V and 4 bases from J, the junction kept 3 bases outside the gene matches.

The sample holds many counts of this clonotype. The V call is TRBV12-3 or TRBV12-4, the J call TRBJ1-3; the D gene is possibly TRBD1 (5 bases). The CDR3 is 12 residues long. V was cut by 11 bases and J by 1 base, with 9 bases left in between. Here the CDR3 DNA reads TGTGCCTTCCGGGGGTCTGGAAACACCATATATTTT. The encoded protein is CAFRGSGNTIYF.

At least ten counts were recorded for this clonotype. The chain has TRBV3-1 and TRBJ1-5, with D perhaps TRBD1 (5 bases). V lost 4 bases and J 6 bases, leaving 13 bases between the germline ends. CDR1 is LGHDT, CDR2 YNNKEL, per germline (reference sequence). The CDR3 runs to 14 residues. CDR3 residues: CASSPGRGSQPQHF. DNA of the CDR3: TGTGCCAGCAGCCCAGGAAGGGGTAGTCAGCCCCAGCATTTT. The variable domain in full, completed from reference TRBV3-1 and TRBJ1-5, reads DTAVSQTPKYLVTQMGNDKSIKCEQNLGHDTMYWYKQDSKKFLKIMFSYNNKELIINETVPNRFSPKSPDKAHLNLHINSLELGDSAVYFCASSPGRGSQPQHFGDGTRLSIL.

This clonotype was observed a handful of times. The chain employs TRBV7-9 and TRBJ1-5; D remains ambiguous. Germline lookup yields CDR1 SEHNR and CDR2 FQNEAQ (reference sequence). The CDR3 contains 15 residues. V was cut by 5 bases and J by 2 bases, with 13 bases left in between. CDR3: CASSKSGDGNQPQHF. For the CDR3, the DNA is TGTGCCAGCAGCAAATCGGGAGACGGCAATCAGCCCCAGCATTTT.

This chain links TRBV5-4 with TRBJ1-1; tentatively, D is TRBD1 (5 bases). Between the trimmed V and J ends, which lost 4 bases and 1 base, there was a span of 8 bases. In germline, CDR1 is SGHNT, CDR2 YYREEE (reference sequence). The CDR3 consists of 13 residues. In nucleotides, the CDR3 is TGTGCCAGCAGCGGGGCCAGGAACACTGAAGCTTTCTTT. This gives the protein CASSGARNTEAFF.

This clonotype was observed once. The V gene is TRBV20-1, the J gene TRBJ1-1, with D unresolved. Per the germline V gene, CDR1 is DFQATT and CDR2 is SNEGSKA (reference sequence). The CDR3 loop spans 13 amino acids. V lost 6 bases and J 0 bases, leaving 11 bases between the germline ends. The CDR3, as DNA: TGCAGTGCGAAAGCCAACATGAACACTGAAGCTTTCTTT. Its protein is CSAKANMNTEAFF.

J is TRBJ2-1 and V is TRBV12-5, with D possibly TRBD2 on 5 matching bases. CDR3 length: 15 amino acids. Trimming removed 6 bases from V and 7 bases from J, with 19 bases in between. Germline CDR1 reads LGHNT; CDR2 reads FRNRAP. The CDR3: CASGHMGLTGNEQFF. CDR3 bases: TGTGCTAGTGGCCACATGGGTCTGACGGGGAATGAGCAGTTCTTC.

This clonotype has a handful of counts. J is TRBJ1-1 and V is TRBV5-1; D gene uncertain. Between the trimmed V and J ends, which lost 0 bases and 8 bases, there was a span of 8 bases. CDR1 and CDR2 from the germline V gene are SGHRS and YFSETQ. The length of the CDR3 is 12 residues. The CDR3 bases are TGCGCCAGCAGCTTGGTGGGTGTGGAAGCTTTCTTT. It yields the protein CASSLVGVEAFF.

The V and J genes are TRBV28 and TRBJ1-5; 11 nucleotides match TRBD1. Trimming cost V 6 bases and J 9 bases; bases outside gene matches: 7. This CDR3 comprises 14 residues. Germline lookup yields CDR1 MDHEN and CDR2 SYDVKM. The CDR3: CASRAGTGGLPQHF. CDR3 sequence (DNA): TGTGCCAGCAGGGCCGGGACAGGGGGATTGCCCCAGCATTTT.

In this sample, this clonotype turned up a few times. The chain is built from TRBV3-1 and TRBJ1-5; D gene uncertain. The CDR3 sequence is 12 residues long. Germline CDR1 reads LGHDT; CDR2 reads YNNKEL (reference sequence). Between the trimmed V and J ends, which lost 4 bases and 7 bases, there was a span of 8 bases. The CDR3 DNA is TGTGCCAGCAGCCGGGGAGAACAGCCCCAGCATTTT. Protein: CASSRGEQPQHF.